The 28 T cell receptor beta chains in this list originate from one sample, sequenced in a study of PD-L1 blockade in urothelial cancer. The sample's time point: peripheral blood 6 weeks after treatment start. The method was immunoSEQ multiplex PCR; TCRdb's version includes in-frame clones alone and lacks a portion of them. Among tens of thousands of clones, almost 90% were seen once, and the ten largest hold approximately 11%. Here the sequenced sample was PBMCs, taken around atezolizumab (anti-PD-L1) treatment. These receptor sequences come from a man in his sixties with urothelial cancer.

The table lists this clone with a count of one. This chain links TRBV4-1 with TRBJ2-2; TRBD2 matches at 9 bases. The CDR3 length is 17 residues. In germline, CDR1 is MGHRA, CDR2 YSYEKL. With 4 bases clipped from V and 5 bases from J, the junction kept 11 bases outside the gene matches. CDR3 protein: CASSLPRGLAGTGELFF. DNA for the CDR3: TGCGCCAGCAGCCTGCCAAGGGGGCTAGCGGGGACCGGGGAGCTGTTTTTT.

J is TRBJ2-2 and V is TRBV23-1; D unclear. TRBV23-1 is an ORF; its function is uncertain. V shed 6 bases and J shed 1 base, with 3 bases lying between them. The CDR3 totals 12 residues. CDR3 residues: CASSLNTGELFF. Written as DNA, the CDR3 is TGCGCCAGCAGCCTGAACACCGGGGAGCTGTTTTTT.

There are a few counts of this clone. V and J are TRBV18 and TRBJ1-3, with a weak D call TRBD1 (6 bases). The CDR3 runs 16 residues. Germline V gives CDR1 KGHSH, CDR2 LQKENI. Trimming shortened V by 0 bases and J by 2 bases, and 11 bases separated the two germline ends. CDR3 bases: TGTGCCAGCTCACCACCGGCACAGGGCCCTGGAAACACCATATATTTT. Translation: CASSPPAQGPGNTIYF.

This clone was observed a few times. The chain combines TRBV5-1 with TRBJ1-2, with 9 bases matching TRBD1. There are 17 residues in the CDR3. Germline CDR1 reads SGHRS; CDR2 reads YFSETQ. V lost 4 bases to trimming and J lost 1 base; unmatched junction nucleotides: 11. This CDR3 reads CASSAGQGGMSNYGYTF. CDR3 DNA: TGCGCCAGCAGCGCGGGACAGGGTGGAATGAGTAACTATGGCTACACCTTC. The entire variable domain, with the rest obtained from reference TRBV5-1 and TRBJ1-2, is as follows: KAGVTQTPRYLIKTRGQQVTLSCSPISGHRSVSWYQQTPGQGLQFLFEYFSETQRNKGNFPGRFSGRQFSNSRSEMNVSTLELGDSALYLCASSAGQGGMSNYGYTFGSGTRLTVV.

The CDR3 loop reads CSAIWTASNTGELFF. The CDR3, as DNA: TGCAGCGCGATTTGGACTGCCTCGAACACCGGGGAGCTGTTTTTT. The rearrangement links TRBV29-1 to TRBJ2-2, with D possibly matching TRBD2 (5 bases). The length of the CDR3 is 15 residues. Between the trimmed V and J ends, which lost 7 bases and 0 bases, there was a span of 15 bases. The germline gives CDR1 SQVTM, CDR2 ANQGSEA.

DNA of the CDR3: TGCGCCAGCAGCCTCAGGACTAGCGGGACCTACGAGCAGTACTTC. It encodes CASSLRTSGTYEQYF. J is TRBJ2-7 and V is TRBV10-2; the match to TRBD2 covers 12 bases. V dropped 6 bases and J dropped 2; count of bases not matched to a gene: 5. The germline V gene encodes CDR1 WSHSY and CDR2 SAAADI. The CDR3 has 15 residues.

This sequence joins TRBV11-2 and TRBJ1-5; tentatively, D is TRBD1 (5 bases). V shed 0 bases and J shed 7 bases, with 10 bases lying between them. The CDR3 has 14 residues. The germline CDR1 and CDR2 sequences are SGHAT and FQNNGV. The CDR3 protein is CASSLEGARQPQHF. CDR3 bases: TGTGCCAGCAGCTTAGAAGGGGCTCGGCAGCCCCAGCATTTT.

This chain connects TRBV9 to TRBJ2-3; possibly TRBD1 for D (5 bases). Trimming took 1 base from V and 2 from J, leaving 8 bases between them. This CDR3 comprises 14 residues. The germline CDR1 and CDR2 sequences are SGDLS and YYNGEE. CDR3 residues: CASSVWGTTDTQYF. The CDR3 bases are TGTGCCAGCAGCGTATGGGGCACCACAGATACGCAGTATTTT.

This rearrangement joins TRBV6-1 to TRBJ2-5; TRBD1 aligns across 9 bases. The V and J ends lost 8 bases and 4 bases, in that order; junction bases with no gene match: 11. Germline V gene data show CDR1 as MNHNS and CDR2 as SASEGT. The CDR3 runs to 15 residues. The CDR3, as DNA: TGTGCCAGCGGGGCCTTAGGACAGGGGATAGAGACCCAGTACTTC. Translation: CASGALGQGIETQYF.

The V call is TRBV4-1, the J call TRBJ2-7; a possible D gene is TRBD2 (5 bases). Trimming took 1 base from V and 2 from J, leaving 18 bases between them. The CDR3 extends over 17 amino acids. Per germline, CDR1 MGHRA and CDR2 YSYEKL. The CDR3 DNA sequence: TGCGCCAGCAGCCAAGCCGACACATCGCAACTAGCCTACGAGCAGTACTTC. Translation gives CASSQADTSQLAYEQYF.

The genes are TRBV6-1 and TRBJ2-5; the match to TRBD1 covers 7 bases. The trim removed 6 bases at V and 1 base at J, leaving 5 bases unmatched. The CDR3 has 14 amino acids. CDR1 is MNHNS, CDR2 SASEGT, per germline. CDR3 loop: CASSLRTGQETQYF. The DNA for the CDR3 is TGTGCCAGCAGCCTACGGACAGGCCAAGAGACCCAGTACTTC.

The chain couples TRBV7-8 to TRBJ2-1, with unresolved D. This CDR3 has 11 amino acids. The germline V gene encodes CDR1 SGHVS and CDR2 FQNEAQ. The ends were cut back, 3 bases at V and 10 bases at J, with 7 bases in the middle. CDR3 sequence reads: CASSFLREQFF. CDR3 DNA: TGTGCCAGCAGCTTCTTGCGGGAGCAGTTCTTC.

The CDR3 loop is CASSPGGGVGNIQYF. DNA of the CDR3: TGTGCCAGCAGCCCGGGGGGCGGGGTAGGAAACATTCAGTACTTC. The chain is built from TRBV11-2 and TRBJ2-4, with D maybe TRBD2 (7 bases). The CDR3 totals 15 residues. The germline V and J ends were trimmed by 5 bases and 6 bases, with 17 bases remaining between them. Germline-derived CDR1 and CDR2 are SGHAT and FQNNGV.

The chain links TRBV6-1 to TRBJ2-5, with 10 bases fitting TRBD2. This CDR3 spans 15 amino acids. Germline trimming cut 4 bases from V and 1 base from J; bases unmatched to any gene: 3. Germline lookup yields CDR1 MNHNS and CDR2 SASEGT. In DNA, the CDR3 is TGTGCCAGCAGTGGGGGACTAGCGTTCCAAGAGACCCAGTACTTC. Amino acids: CASSGGLAFQETQYF.

This rearrangement joins TRBV6-5 to TRBJ1-6, with D maybe TRBD1 (5 bases). The CDR3 sequence is 14 residues long. V was pared by 2 bases and J by 10 bases, with 12 bases between. CDR1 is MNHEY, CDR2 SVGAGI, per germline. As DNA, the CDR3 is TGTGCCAGCAGTTACCAGGGCAGAGTATCACCCCTCCACTTT. Residues: CASSYQGRVSPLHF.

V is TRBV7-9 and J is TRBJ2-7; no firm D call. V gave up 1 base and J gave up 6 bases, with 10 bases separating them. Germline CDR1 SEHNR, CDR2 FQNEAQ (reference sequence). The CDR3 spans 13 residues. The CDR3 DNA reads as TGTGCCAGCAGCTTAGAACAGCTCTCCGAGCAGTACTTC. Its translation is CASSLEQLSEQYF.

This chain connects TRBV9 to TRBJ2-3; 14 nucleotides line up with TRBD2. V dropped 4 bases and J dropped 5; count of bases not matched to a gene: 3. This CDR3 is 15 amino acids long. Germline V lookup: CDR1 SGDLS, CDR2 YYNGEE. The CDR3 loop is CASSQGLAGEDTQYF. The CDR3 DNA reads TGTGCCAGCAGCCAGGGACTAGCGGGAGAAGATACGCAGTATTTT.

The genes are TRBV5-6 and TRBJ1-5; no firm D call. From germline, CDR1 is SGHDT and CDR2 YYEEEE. The CDR3 runs 14 residues. V was cut by 2 bases and J by 3 bases, with 9 bases left in between. CDR3 DNA: TGTGCCAGCAGCTTCAACAGAAACAATCAGCCCCAGCATTTT. Protein sequence: CASSFNRNNQPQHF.

In its sample, this clone was seen a few times. The chain has TRBV28 and TRBJ1-2; D not certain. In germline, CDR1 is MDHEN, CDR2 SYDVKM. V lost 6 bases, J lost 7 bases, and 9 bases lay in between. The CDR3 totals 11 residues. CDR3 loop: CASSHFGGYTF. CDR3 coding DNA: TGTGCCAGCAGCCACTTTGGTGGCTACACCTTC.

The chain uses TRBV29-1 and TRBJ1-2; D gene uncertain. This CDR3 has 15 amino acids. Trimming removed 5 bases from V and 4 bases from J, with 20 bases in between. Germline V gene lookup returns CDR1 SQVTM and CDR2 ANQGSEA. The CDR3 coding sequence is TGCAGCGTTTCCCGAGACTTTTTGGCGGGCTATGGCTACACCTTC. This translates into CSVSRDFLAGYGYTF. Complete variable domain (other parts from reference TRBV29-1 and TRBJ1-2): SAVISQKPSRDICQRGTSLTIQCQVDSQVTMMFWYRQQPGQSLTLIATANQGSEATYESGFVIDKFPISRPNLTFSTLTVSNMSPEDSSIYLCSVSRDFLAGYGYTFGSGTRLTVV.

The CDR3, as DNA: TGTGCCTGGACCGCCGAAGCGAACACTGAAGCTTTCTTT. It is translated as CAWTAEANTEAFF. The chain is built from TRBV30 and TRBJ1-1; no firm D call. Trimming left V 4 bases short and J 1 base short, with 10 bases between. The CDR3 spans 13 residues. Per germline, CDR1 GTSNPN and CDR2 SVGIG (reference sequence).

This chain links TRBV5-1 with TRBJ2-2, with 8 bases lining up with TRBD1. After removal of 7 bases from V and 3 bases from J, the junction contained 5 bases not matched to a gene. Germline V lookup: CDR1 SGHRS, CDR2 YFSETQ. The CDR3 runs 14 residues. In DNA form, the CDR3 reads TGCGCCAGCGGACAGGGCTTTGACACCGGGGAGCTGTTTTTT. Its translation: CASGQGFDTGELFF.

The chain couples TRBV7-2 to TRBJ1-5, with D possibly TRBD1 on 5 matching bases. Germline loops: CDR1 SGHTA, CDR2 FQGNSA. Trimming cost V 6 bases and J 2 bases, with 11 bases left between them. This CDR3 contains 14 residues. The chain's CDR3 is CASRPDTRNQPQHF. The CDR3 DNA is TGTGCCAGCAGGCCGGACACCCGCAATCAGCCCCAGCATTTT.

V and J are TRBV28 and TRBJ1-5; D is unclear. Germline CDR1 is MDHEN and CDR2 is SYDVKM. CDR3 length: 16 residues. V dropped 6 bases and J dropped 6 bases, with 21 bases sitting between them. The CDR3 region has the DNA TGTGCCAGCAGCGGACTGTTTGGGCGCGGAAGTCAGCCCCAGCATTTT. It translates to CASSGLFGRGSQPQHF.

This sequence joins TRBV7-2 and TRBJ2-5; D may be TRBD2 (5 bases). The CDR3 totals 14 residues. Germline CDR1 SGHTA, CDR2 FQGNSA. The V and J ends lost 2 bases and 1 base respectively, with 8 bases between them. The DNA of the CDR3 is TGTGCCAGCAGCTTATCGCGGGCCCAAGAGACCCAGTACTTC. Translated, it gives CASSLSRAQETQYF.

This chain connects TRBV29-1 to TRBJ1-1; 9 bases map to TRBD1. Germline CDR1 SQVTM, CDR2 ANQGSEA. This CDR3 region has 14 residues. V lost 6 bases and J lost 6; bases outside the gene matches: 11. The CDR3 DNA reads TGCAGCGTATTGAACATTGACAGGGGGGCTGAAGCTTTCTTT. It yields the protein CSVLNIDRGAEAFF.

This chain joins TRBV20-1 and TRBJ1-1; no definite D call. The length of the CDR3 is 10 residues. The V end was cut by 6 bases, the J end by 11 bases, with 13 bases between. CDR1 and CDR2 (germline): DFQATT, SNEGSKA (reference sequence). CDR3 amino acids: CSAALRGAFF. DNA of the CDR3: TGCAGTGCCGCCTTAAGAGGGGCTTTCTTT.

The genes are TRBV7-2 and TRBJ2-3; D is uncertain. The germline V and J ends were trimmed by 3 bases and 3 bases, with 4 bases remaining between them. Germline CDR1 and CDR2: SGHTA and FQGNSA. The CDR3 is 12 residues long. In DNA form, the CDR3 reads TGTGCCAGCAGCTTCCCGACAGATACGCAGTATTTT. It codes for CASSFPTDTQYF.